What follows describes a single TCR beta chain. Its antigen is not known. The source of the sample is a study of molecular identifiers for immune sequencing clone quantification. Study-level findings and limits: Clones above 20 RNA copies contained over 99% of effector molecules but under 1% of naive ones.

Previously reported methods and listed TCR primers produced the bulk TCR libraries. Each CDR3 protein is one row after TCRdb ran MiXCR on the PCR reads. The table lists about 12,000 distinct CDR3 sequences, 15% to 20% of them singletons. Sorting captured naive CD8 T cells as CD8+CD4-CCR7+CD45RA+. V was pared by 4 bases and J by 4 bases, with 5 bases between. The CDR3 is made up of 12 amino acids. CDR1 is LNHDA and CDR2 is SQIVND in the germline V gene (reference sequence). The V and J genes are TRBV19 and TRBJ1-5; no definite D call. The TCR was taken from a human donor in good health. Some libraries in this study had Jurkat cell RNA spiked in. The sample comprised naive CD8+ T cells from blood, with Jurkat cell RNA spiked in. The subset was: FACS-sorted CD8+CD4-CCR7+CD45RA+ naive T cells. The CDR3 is CASSKGNQPQHF. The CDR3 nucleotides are TGTGCCAGTAGTAAAGGGAATCAGCCCCAGCATTTT.